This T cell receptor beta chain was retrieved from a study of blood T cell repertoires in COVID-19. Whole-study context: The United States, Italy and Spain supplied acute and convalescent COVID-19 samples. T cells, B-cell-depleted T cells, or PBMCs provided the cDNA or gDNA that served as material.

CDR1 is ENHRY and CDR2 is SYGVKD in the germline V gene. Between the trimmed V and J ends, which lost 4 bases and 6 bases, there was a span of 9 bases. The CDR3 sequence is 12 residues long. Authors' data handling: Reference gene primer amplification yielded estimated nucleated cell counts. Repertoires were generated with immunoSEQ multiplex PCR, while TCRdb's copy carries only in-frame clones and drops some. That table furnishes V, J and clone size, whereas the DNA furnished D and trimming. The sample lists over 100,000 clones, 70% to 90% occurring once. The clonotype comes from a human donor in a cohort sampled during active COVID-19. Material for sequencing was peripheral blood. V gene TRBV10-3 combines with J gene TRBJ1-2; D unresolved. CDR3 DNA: TGTGCCATCAGTGGTGAAATAGATGGCTACACCTTC. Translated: CAISGEIDGYTF.